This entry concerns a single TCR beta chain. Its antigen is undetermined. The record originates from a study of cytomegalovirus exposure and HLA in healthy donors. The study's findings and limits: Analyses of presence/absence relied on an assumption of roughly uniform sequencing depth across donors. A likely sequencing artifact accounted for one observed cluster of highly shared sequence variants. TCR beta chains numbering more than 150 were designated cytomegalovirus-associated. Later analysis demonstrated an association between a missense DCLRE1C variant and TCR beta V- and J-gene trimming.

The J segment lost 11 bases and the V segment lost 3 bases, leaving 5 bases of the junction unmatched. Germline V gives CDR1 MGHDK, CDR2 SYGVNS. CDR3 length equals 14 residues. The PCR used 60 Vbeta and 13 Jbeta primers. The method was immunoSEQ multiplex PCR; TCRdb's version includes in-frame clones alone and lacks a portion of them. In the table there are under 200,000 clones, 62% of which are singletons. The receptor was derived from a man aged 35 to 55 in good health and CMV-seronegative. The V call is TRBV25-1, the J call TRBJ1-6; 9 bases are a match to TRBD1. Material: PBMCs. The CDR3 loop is CASSEGTGRAPLHF. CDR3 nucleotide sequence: TGTGCCAGCAGTGAGGGGACAGGGAGGGCACCCCTCCACTTT.